Following are 26 T cell receptor beta chains from one sample sequenced in a study of OX40 agonist ivuxolimab in advanced cancers. Method: immunoSEQ multiplex PCR; TCRdb's copy keeps in-frame clones and lacks some. The sample consists of tens of thousands of clones, approximately 84% of them appearing once. The sequencing used CD4+ or CD8+ T cells sorted from blood, collected in a trial of the OX40 agonist ivuxolimab. These receptors were taken from an adult with an advanced solid tumor such as melanoma, head and neck, liver or kidney cancer.

A single count supports this clone. The chain has TRBV15 and TRBJ1-6; D is uncertain. V lost 0 bases and J lost 16, with 16 bases in between. The CDR3 length is 14 residues. Germline CDR1 and CDR2: LNHNV and YYDKDF (reference sequence). The CDR3 DNA reads as TGTGCCACCAGCAGAGATAAGGGAGTCCGCCCTCTCCACTTT. Protein: CATSRDKGVRPLHF. Combining the CDR3 with reference TRBV15 and TRBJ1-6 gives the whole variable domain DAMVIQNPRYQVTQFGKPVTLSCSQTLNHNVMYWYQQKSSQAPKLLFHYYDKDFNNEADTPDNFQSRRPNTSFCFLDIRSPGLGDTAMYLCATSRDKGVRPLHFGNGTRLTVT.

The chain uses TRBV9 and TRBJ1-3, with TRBD1 identical over 8 bases. The junction had 5 bases not matched to a gene; V was cut back by 4 bases and J by 2 bases. CDR3 length: 15 amino acids. Germline loops: CDR1 SGDLS, CDR2 YYNGEE. CDR3 in amino acids: CASSPWTGTGNTIYF. DNA of the CDR3: TGTGCCAGCAGCCCTTGGACAGGGACTGGAAACACCATATATTTT.

The chain couples TRBV29-1 to TRBJ2-3; the match to TRBD2 covers 9 bases. Germline V lookup: CDR1 SQVTM, CDR2 ANQGSEA. The CDR3 is made up of 15 amino acids. Unmatched junction bases numbered 9, after V lost 6 bases and J lost 2 bases. Written as DNA, the CDR3 is TGCAGCGTGCCATTAGCGGGAGCAGACACAGATACGCAGTATTTT. Its protein product is CSVPLAGADTDTQYF.

The chain carries TRBV28 and TRBJ1-2, with D unclear. Germline V gives CDR1 MDHEN, CDR2 SYDVKM. CDR3 size: 13 residues. Trimming left V 5 bases short and J 8 bases short, with 15 bases between. CDR3 in DNA: TGTGCCAGCAGTCCCTCGCGGTTGGACGGCTACACCTTC. Its protein product is CASSPSRLDGYTF.

The rearrangement joins TRBV27 to TRBJ2-1; 8 bases align to TRBD2. The CDR3 consists of 14 residues. Losses at the gene ends were 6 bases for V and 8 bases for J; bases not matched to a gene: 9. The germline CDR1 and CDR2 sequences are MNHEY and SMNVEV (reference sequence). Here the CDR3 DNA reads TGTGCCAGCAGAGCCGGGGGGGGGATAGATGAGCAGTTCTTC. The encoded protein is CASRAGGGIDEQFF.

The chain uses TRBV5-5 and TRBJ1-5; D not resolved. Germline V gene data show CDR1 as SGHKS and CDR2 as YYEKEE (reference sequence). Trimming removed 2 bases from V and 1 base from J, with 10 bases in between. The CDR3 runs 15 residues. Here the CDR3 DNA reads TGTGCCAGCAGCTTAGCCCCGTGGAGCAATCAGCCCCAGCATTTT. Amino acid sequence: CASSLAPWSNQPQHF.

Here the CDR3 reads CASSLHRTVSYNEQFF. The CDR3 nucleotides read TGTGCCAGCAGCTTACACCGAACCGTCTCCTACAATGAGCAGTTCTTC. The J gene is TRBJ2-1, the V gene TRBV7-9; D gene ambiguous. CDR3 length: 16 amino acids. Germline V CDR1 and CDR2: SEHNR, FQNEAQ (reference sequence). The ends were cut back, 2 bases at V and 0 bases at J, with 11 bases in the middle.

The chain is built from TRBV7-3 and TRBJ1-2, with unresolved D. This CDR3 is built from 15 residues. The V gene lost 0 bases and the J gene lost 8 bases, with 16 bases spanning the gap. Germline V CDR1 and CDR2: SGHTA, FQGTGA. CDR3 coding DNA: TGTGCCAGCAGCTTAACCCCCGGCGCTCCGGAGGGCTACACCTTC. Its protein product is CASSLTPGAPEGYTF.

The chain joins TRBV6-5 to TRBJ2-5, with 8 positions matching TRBD1. V was clipped by 4 bases and J by 4 bases; unmatched bases: 5. The germline CDR1 and CDR2 sequences are MNHEY and SVGAGI. The CDR3 covers 14 residues. This CDR3 is CASSSTGALETQYF. The CDR3 DNA reads as TGTGCCAGCAGTTCGACAGGGGCGTTAGAGACCCAGTACTTC.

The J gene is TRBJ2-7, the V gene TRBV4-1; no reliable D call. Per the germline V gene, CDR1 is MGHRA and CDR2 is YSYEKL. The CDR3 is made up of 14 amino acids. The V end was cut by 1 base, the J end by 0 bases, with 7 bases between. The CDR3 sequence: CASSQVYASYEQYF. The CDR3 DNA follows: TGCGCCAGCAGCCAAGTTTACGCCTCCTACGAGCAGTACTTC.

There are a few counts of this clone. The rearrangement joins TRBV19 to TRBJ2-2; no clear D gene. Trimming took off 6 bases at V and 6 bases at J, with 14 bases between the two ends. Germline loops: CDR1 LNHDA, CDR2 SQIVND (reference sequence). CDR3 length equals 14 residues. In DNA form, the CDR3 reads TGTGCCAGTAGCGTATCTACGGGTTCCGGGGAGCTGTTTTTT. Encoded protein: CASSVSTGSGELFF.

V and J are TRBV19 and TRBJ1-5, with TRBD1 matching 8 bases. After removal of 4 bases from V and 6 bases from J, the junction contained 5 bases not matched to a gene. The CDR3 totals 14 residues. The V gene's germline CDR1 is LNHDA and CDR2 SQIVND (reference sequence). The CDR3 coding sequence is TGTGCCAGTAGTACCCAGGGGGCAAGTCAGCCCCAGCATTTT. Its protein product is CASSTQGASQPQHF.

The V and J genes are TRBV19 and TRBJ2-2; possibly TRBD2 for D (6 bases). The CDR3 totals 17 residues. The V gene's germline CDR1 is LNHDA and CDR2 SQIVND (reference sequence). V lost 3 bases and J lost 2, with 16 bases in between. CDR3 DNA sequence: TGTGCCAGTAGTATTCTTCTCGGGGGTAGCAACACCGGGGAGCTGTTTTTT. Its translation: CASSILLGGSNTGELFF.

The chain uses TRBV28 and TRBJ1-2; D gene unclear. Germline V gene data show CDR1 as MDHEN and CDR2 as SYDVKM. CDR3 size: 14 residues. The ends were cut back, 2 bases at V and 4 bases at J, with 11 bases in the middle. This chain's CDR3 is CASSLGPAAYGYTF. The CDR3 DNA sequence: TGTGCCAGCAGTTTAGGCCCAGCTGCCTATGGCTACACCTTC.

The chain recombines TRBV5-4 with TRBJ2-3, with a weak D call TRBD2 (5 bases). V was cut by 0 bases and J by 6 bases, with 14 bases left in between. This CDR3 is built from 15 residues. CDR1 is SGHNT, CDR2 YYREEE, per germline (reference sequence). CDR3 region: CASSLGPGYSDTQYF. Written as DNA, the CDR3 is TGTGCCAGCAGCTTGGGCCCGGGATACTCGGATACGCAGTATTTT.

The genes are TRBV4-3 and TRBJ2-5; weak D call: TRBD2 (6 bases). Germline CDR1 and CDR2: LGHNA and YSLEER. The CDR3 runs to 15 residues. V was trimmed by 3 bases and J by 2 bases, leaving 13 bases between them. The CDR3 here is CASSQGTSRQETQYF. The CDR3 nucleotides read TGCGCCAGCAGCCAGGGAACTAGCAGACAAGAGACCCAGTACTTC.

The chain links TRBV5-1 to TRBJ2-7, with 8 bases fitting TRBD1. The length of the CDR3 is 13 residues. Germline CDR1 is SGHRS and CDR2 is YFSETQ. Losses at the gene ends were 6 bases for V and 4 bases for J; bases not matched to a gene: 6. In DNA, the CDR3 is TGCGCCAGCACCTCGGACAGGGAGTACGAGCAGTACTTC. This codes for CASTSDREYEQYF.

This rearrangement joins TRBV15 to TRBJ2-1; 9 bases map to TRBD1. V lost 5 bases to trimming and J lost 3 bases; unmatched junction nucleotides: 5. Germline CDR1 LNHNV, CDR2 YYDKDF (reference sequence). The CDR3 length is 15 residues. The CDR3 DNA follows: TGTGCCACCAGCCTTGACAGGGGGATCTACAATGAGCAGTTCTTC. Translated, it gives CATSLDRGIYNEQFF. Full variable domain (remainder filled in from reference TRBV15 and TRBJ2-1): DAMVIQNPRYQVTQFGKPVTLSCSQTLNHNVMYWYQQKSSQAPKLLFHYYDKDFNNEADTPDNFQSRRPNTSFCFLDIRSPGLGDTAMYLCATSLDRGIYNEQFFGPGTRLTVL.

The gene calls are TRBV6-1 and TRBJ1-5; D remains unclear. CDR3 size: 15 residues. V was clipped by 4 bases and J by 6 bases, with 16 bases between them. Germline assignment: CDR1 MNHNS and CDR2 SASEGT. The CDR3 is CASSGRLTPSQPQHF. The CDR3 DNA is TGTGCCAGCAGTGGAAGATTGACCCCTAGTCAGCCCCAGCATTTT.

The rearrangement uses TRBV4-1 and TRBJ2-7, with D tentatively TRBD1 (5 bases). Trimming left V 2 bases short and J 0 bases short, with 11 bases between. From germline, CDR1 is MGHRA and CDR2 YSYEKL. The CDR3 totals 15 residues. DNA for the CDR3: TGCGCCAGCAGCCAACAGGGCCAAAGCTCCTACGAGCAGTACTTC. It yields the protein CASSQQGQSSYEQYF.

This clone was recorded a few times. The chain uses TRBV7-8 and TRBJ2-7, with D perhaps matching TRBD1 (6 bases). Looked up from germline, CDR1 is SGHVS and CDR2 is FQNEAQ. Trimming left V 1 base short and J 6 bases short, with 10 bases between. There are 13 residues in the CDR3. CDR3 loop: CASSLGGPGEQYF. CDR3 DNA: TGTGCCAGCAGCTTAGGGGGGCCCGGCGAGCAGTACTTC.

CDR3 residues: CASSPGPFVGYGYTF. For the CDR3, the DNA is TGTGCCAGCAGTCCAGGACCGTTTGTTGGCTATGGCTACACCTTC. The V call is TRBV28, the J call TRBJ1-2; no definite D call. Trimming removed 5 bases at V and 4 bases at J, with 17 bases between. This CDR3 is 15 amino acids long. The germline CDR1 and CDR2 sequences are MDHEN and SYDVKM.

This chain joins TRBV1 and TRBJ2-3; the table gives TRBD2 as D, unverified against the DNA. TRBV1 is a pseudogene segment. The CDR3 spans 19 residues. Written as DNA, the CDR3 is TGCACCAGCAGCCCTGGGGCACTAGCGGAGGAGTCTAGCACAGATACGCAGTATTTT. It codes for CTSSPGALAEESSTDTQYF.

V gene TRBV19 combines with J gene TRBJ2-6; the D is unclear. Germline assignment: CDR1 LNHDA and CDR2 SQIVND (reference sequence). V lost 1 base and J lost 1, with 5 bases in between. CDR3 size: 15 residues. CDR3 DNA sequence: TGTGCCAGTAGTATAGGAGAGTCTGGGGCCAACGTCCTGACTTTC. It translates to CASSIGESGANVLTF.

The rearrangement links TRBV27 to TRBJ1-2, with D tentatively TRBD1 (6 bases). There are 12 residues in the CDR3. Trimming removed 8 bases from V and 4 bases from J, with 11 bases in between. Germline assignment: CDR1 MNHEY and CDR2 SMNVEV (reference sequence). The CDR3 DNA sequence: TGTGCCAGCTTTACAGGGCTCTATGGCTACACCTTC. Translated, it gives CASFTGLYGYTF.

This clone was detected only once. V is TRBV29-1 and J is TRBJ2-6; perhaps TRBD2 as D (6 bases). Trimming cost V 4 bases and J 0 bases, with 13 bases left between them. The germline V gene encodes CDR1 SQVTM and CDR2 ANQGSEA. This CDR3 is built from 16 residues. CDR3 nucleotide sequence: TGCAGCGTTGGAGGAGGGCACCCCTCTGGGGCCAACGTCCTGACTTTC. Its protein is CSVGGGHPSGANVLTF.